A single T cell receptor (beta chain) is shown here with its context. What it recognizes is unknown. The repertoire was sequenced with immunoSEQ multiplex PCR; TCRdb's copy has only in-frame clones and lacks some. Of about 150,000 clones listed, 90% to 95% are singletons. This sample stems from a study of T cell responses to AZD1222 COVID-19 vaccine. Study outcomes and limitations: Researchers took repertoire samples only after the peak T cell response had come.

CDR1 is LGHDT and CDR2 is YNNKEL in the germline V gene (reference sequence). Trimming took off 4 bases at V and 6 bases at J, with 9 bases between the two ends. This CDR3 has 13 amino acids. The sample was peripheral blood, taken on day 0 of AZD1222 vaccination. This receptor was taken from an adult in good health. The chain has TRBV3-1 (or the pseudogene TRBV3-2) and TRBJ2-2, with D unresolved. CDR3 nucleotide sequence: TGTGCCAGCAGCCTGGTGGGGTCCGGGGAGCTGTTTTTT. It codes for CASSLVGSGELFF.